A selection of T cell receptor beta chains follows, all from one sample in a study of blood T cell repertoires in COVID-19. The method was immunoSEQ multiplex PCR; TCRdb's version includes in-frame clones alone and lacks a portion of them. The sample has over 15,000 clones, under 90% seen once. The sample consisted of peripheral blood. These receptors all stem from a man older than 75 with acute or convalescent COVID-19. CDR3s leave out the opening cysteine and the closing phenylalanine or tryptophan.

V | CDR3
TRBV5-8 | ASSLGTGAKANEKLF
TRBV7-2 | ASSRQGGDTEAF
TRBV11-3 | ASSPGLAGETQY
TRBV7-8 | ASSRFGIGSEAF
TRBV29-1 | SVEGTGSIKGAF
TRBV5-1 | ASSAGISGNTIY
TRBV6-4 | ASSDKEGTSGNTIY
TRBV19 | ASSRGKYGYT
TRBV7-9 | ASSLTGTSTAYNEQF
TRBV19 | ASTLTGGLYSNQPQH
TRBV5-4 | ASSLGLAGVSYEQY
TRBV5-5 | ASSLVAAGGSYGYT
TRBV5-6 | ASSLAGTNEQF
TRBV5-1 | ASSDTPTDTQY
TRBV11-1 | ASSLSQGRTEAF
TRBV11-1 | ASSLGDRNGEAF
TRBV3-1/TRBV3-2 | ASKGRGNTEAF
TRBV19 | ASSTRQGDGYT
TRBV18 | ASSPLPDQETQY
TRBV18 | ASSWDRGQPQH
TRBV30 | GGGRGPTEAF
TRBV2 | ASSGQGGYTEAF
TRBV30 | ACRQGVSYNSPLH
TRBV6-2/TRBV6-3 | ASSYQDRGNTEAF
TRBV14 | ASSHRVGYGYT
TRBV2 | ASGLYNEQF
TRBV9 | ASSPLGQALQPQH
TRBV6-6 | ASWDSLYGYT
TRBV30 | AWSFGIESPLH
TRBV12-2 | ASRLGGEGPLDTEAF
TRBV6-2/TRBV6-3 | ASSLSVYEQY
TRBV7-9 | ASSLGTNSGNTIY
TRBV3-1/TRBV3-2 | ASSQEGRIQETQY
TRBV6-2/TRBV6-3 | ASTSSTGTKN
TRBV9 | ASSVGGSDTGELF
TRBV9 | ASSRLPVGDNEQF
TRBV7-2 | ASSSPRGLEAF
TRBV9 | ASSVAGGIGYT
TRBV6-5 | ASSYGQGNSPLH
TRBV7-7 | ASSPGAAQETQY
TRBV5-6 | ASRRQDNSPLH
TRBV7-9 | ASSPWGTSEYDTQY
TRBV6-2/TRBV6-3 | ASSYGIAGSDEQF
TRBV6-2/TRBV6-3 | ASSYSNTRDRALNTEAF
TRBV2 | ASSTLDRGFKAF
TRBV6-2/TRBV6-3 | ASSYQDRVGNGYT
TRBV7-9 | ASSPRLAANTGELF